This is a list of T cell receptor beta chains from one sample in a study of T cell changes during pregnancy in multiple sclerosis. TCRdb keeps only in-frame clones here, not all; method: immunoSEQ multiplex PCR. This sample has around 70,000 clones, with roughly 89% found just once. This specimen was peripheral blood, taken in the second trimester of pregnancy. All receptors come from a female donor with multiple sclerosis, enrolled in a pregnancy study. The CDR3 runs from the conserved cysteine through the conserved F or W. Fields, in order: D gene, V gene, J gene, clone size, CDR3 DNA, CDR3 protein. A D gene is named only where the DNA matches it firmly. Part of the rows lack a size; the others show once, few, many or a class for expanded clones.

D gene: TRBD1
V gene: TRBV7-9
J gene: TRBJ1-1
clone size: NA
CDR3 DNA: TGTGCCAGCAGCCTTGGACAGGCTGGAGCTTTCTTT
CDR3 protein: CASSLGQAGAFF

D gene: NA
V gene: TRBV11-3
J gene: TRBJ2-5
clone size: NA
CDR3 DNA: TGTGCCAGCAGCTTAGGAGGGCCCGTGATAAAGACCCAGTACTTC
CDR3 protein: CASSLGGPVIKTQYF

D gene: NA
V gene: TRBV4-1
J gene: TRBJ2-7
clone size: NA
CDR3 DNA: TGCGCCAGCAGCCTCGACTTATTCTCCTACGAGCAGTACTTC
CDR3 protein: CASSLDLFSYEQYF

D gene: NA
V gene: TRBV6-1
J gene: TRBJ2-7
clone size: NA
CDR3 DNA: TGTGCCAGCAGTGAACGCCTAGCGCTCTACGAGCAGTACTTC
CDR3 protein: CASSERLALYEQYF

D gene: TRBD2
V gene: TRBV4-2
J gene: TRBJ2-7
clone size: NA
CDR3 DNA: TGTGCCAGCAGCCAAGACCTAGCGGGATCCGGCGAGCAGTACTTC
CDR3 protein: CASSQDLAGSGEQYF

D gene: NA
V gene: TRBV2
J gene: TRBJ1-1
clone size: few
CDR3 DNA: TGTGCCTCTAAGATTAGCGGCACTGAAGCTTTCTTT
CDR3 protein: CASKISGTEAFF

D gene: NA
V gene: TRBV28
J gene: TRBJ1-1
clone size: NA
CDR3 DNA: TGTGCCAGCAGTTCTCGAGGTTGGACACCGAACACTGAAGCTTTCTTT
CDR3 protein: CASSSRGWTPNTEAFF

D gene: NA
V gene: TRBV9
J gene: TRBJ1-2
clone size: NA
CDR3 DNA: TGTGCCAGCAGCGCAATAGATGGCTACACCTTC
CDR3 protein: CASSAIDGYTF

D gene: TRBD2
V gene: TRBV5-1
J gene: TRBJ2-1
clone size: NA
CDR3 DNA: TGCGCCAGCAGCTTGAAGCCTAGCGGGGGGGTGAATGAGCAGTTCTTC
CDR3 protein: CASSLKPSGGVNEQFF

D gene: TRBD1
V gene: TRBV15
J gene: TRBJ1-2
clone size: NA
CDR3 DNA: TGTGCCACCAGCCTCCACAGGGGGCCCAGCAGGCTTTATGGCTACACCTTC
CDR3 protein: CATSLHRGPSRLYGYTF

D gene: TRBD2
V gene: TRBV6-6
J gene: TRBJ2-7
clone size: NA
CDR3 DNA: TGTGCCAGCACATATGCGGGGGGACGTATCTCCTACGAGCAGTACTTC
CDR3 protein: CASTYAGGRISYEQYF

D gene: TRBD2
V gene: TRBV11-3
J gene: TRBJ2-1
clone size: NA
CDR3 DNA: TGTGCCAGCAGCTTAGGTCAAGGGAATAGCGGGGGGAACAATGAGCAGTTCTTC
CDR3 protein: CASSLGQGNSGGNNEQFF

D gene: TRBD1
V gene: TRBV2
J gene: TRBJ1-1
clone size: NA
CDR3 DNA: TGTGCCAGCAGTGATAGTCCCCGGACAGGGAGGGCTTTCTTT
CDR3 protein: CASSDSPRTGRAFF

D gene: NA
V gene: TRBV12-5
J gene: TRBJ2-7
clone size: NA
CDR3 DNA: TGTGCTAGTGCCGGGGTGACCTACGAGCAGTACTTC
CDR3 protein: CASAGVTYEQYF

D gene: TRBD1
V gene: TRBV5-6
J gene: TRBJ1-1
clone size: NA
CDR3 DNA: TGTGCCAGCAGTGAAATCCGGGACAGGGATTCGAACACTGAAGCTTTCTTT
CDR3 protein: CASSEIRDRDSNTEAFF

D gene: NA
V gene: TRBV28
J gene: TRBJ2-4
clone size: NA
CDR3 DNA: TGTGCCAGCAGTTTAGTGGGAGTTGTGAAAAACATTCAGTACTTC
CDR3 protein: CASSLVGVVKNIQYF

D gene: NA
V gene: TRBV21-1
J gene: TRBJ2-7
clone size: NA
CDR3 DNA: TGTGCCAGCAGCAAAGGTTGTCGCGGCGTCGGGGTCGAGCAGTACTTC
CDR3 protein: CASSKGCRGVGVEQYF

D gene: NA
V gene: TRBV11-3
J gene: TRBJ1-2
clone size: NA
CDR3 DNA: TGTGCCAGCAGCTCGGAGACTACTAACTATGGCTACACCTTC
CDR3 protein: CASSSETTNYGYTF

D gene: NA
V gene: TRBV7-2
J gene: TRBJ1-2
clone size: NA
CDR3 DNA: TGTGCCAGCAGCCCCGTGGAGGGGAACTATGGCTACACCTTC
CDR3 protein: CASSPVEGNYGYTF

D gene: NA
V gene: TRBV5-4
J gene: TRBJ2-1
clone size: NA
CDR3 DNA: TGTGCCAGCAGCTTTCGGAGCTCCTACAATGAGCAGTTCTTC
CDR3 protein: CASSFRSSYNEQFF

D gene: NA
V gene: TRBV30
J gene: TRBJ1-2
clone size: NA
CDR3 DNA: TGTGCCTGGAGTGCCAGGGTAACAGGCTACACCTTC
CDR3 protein: CAWSARVTGYTF

D gene: NA
V gene: TRBV7-2
J gene: TRBJ2-1
clone size: NA
CDR3 DNA: TGTGCCAGCAGGAAAACGGTTGGCAATGAGCAGTTCTTC
CDR3 protein: CASRKTVGNEQFF

D gene: TRBD1
V gene: TRBV4-3
J gene: TRBJ2-7
clone size: NA
CDR3 DNA: TGCGCCAGCAGCCGCGGGACAGGGACCTACGAGCAGTACTTC
CDR3 protein: CASSRGTGTYEQYF

D gene: NA
V gene: TRBV5-1
J gene: TRBJ2-3
clone size: NA
CDR3 DNA: TGCGCCAGCAGCACGAATGACGGGGATCGCACAGATACGCAGTATTTT
CDR3 protein: CASSTNDGDRTDTQYF

D gene: TRBD1
V gene: TRBV9
J gene: TRBJ1-1
clone size: NA
CDR3 DNA: TGTGCCAGCAGCGGGGGACAGGGGGGAGGAATGAACACTGAAGCTTTCTTT
CDR3 protein: CASSGGQGGGMNTEAFF

D gene: TRBD1
V gene: TRBV5-6
J gene: TRBJ2-3
clone size: NA
CDR3 DNA: TGTGCCAGCAGCCAATCAGGACAGGGCTCGGCAGATACGCAGTATTTT
CDR3 protein: CASSQSGQGSADTQYF

D gene: TRBD2
V gene: TRBV7-8
J gene: TRBJ2-5
clone size: NA
CDR3 DNA: TGTGCCAGCAGCTTAGAAATACTAGCGAAAGAGACCCAGTACTTC
CDR3 protein: CASSLEILAKETQYF

D gene: TRBD1
V gene: TRBV18
J gene: TRBJ2-7
clone size: NA
CDR3 DNA: TGTGCCAGCTCACAACCGGGACAGGGGGCCTACGAGCAGTACTTC
CDR3 protein: CASSQPGQGAYEQYF

D gene: NA
V gene: TRBV5-4
J gene: TRBJ2-7
clone size: NA
CDR3 DNA: TGTGCCAGCAGCTTGGGAGGCCTCACCTACGAGCAGTACTTC
CDR3 protein: CASSLGGLTYEQYF

D gene: NA
V gene: TRBV18
J gene: TRBJ2-5
clone size: NA
CDR3 DNA: TGTGCCAGCTCACCCCGCGTGGAGACCCAGTACTTC
CDR3 protein: CASSPRVETQYF

D gene: TRBD1
V gene: TRBV4-1
J gene: TRBJ1-1
clone size: NA
CDR3 DNA: TGCGCCAGCAGCCAAGATGTGACAGGGATGGACACTGAAGCTTTCTTT
CDR3 protein: CASSQDVTGMDTEAFF

D gene: TRBD2
V gene: TRBV28
J gene: TRBJ2-1
clone size: NA
CDR3 DNA: TGTGCCAGCAACCCAACTAGCGGGAGGGCCAGCGTCAATGAGCAGTTCTTC
CDR3 protein: CASNPTSGRASVNEQFF

D gene: NA
V gene: TRBV18
J gene: TRBJ2-2
clone size: NA
CDR3 DNA: TGTGCCAGCTCACCTGAATGGGTGGGGCTGGGGACCGGGGAGCTGTTTTTT
CDR3 protein: CASSPEWVGLGTGELFF

D gene: TRBD1
V gene: TRBV28
J gene: TRBJ1-5
clone size: NA
CDR3 DNA: TGTGCCAGCAGAACTCAACGGGGACAGGGCCGACAGCCCCAGCATTTT
CDR3 protein: CASRTQRGQGRQPQHF

D gene: TRBD1
V gene: TRBV5-1
J gene: TRBJ1-1
clone size: NA
CDR3 DNA: TGCGCCAGCAGCTTGGATCCAGGGGGGACGACTGAAGCTTTCTTT
CDR3 protein: CASSLDPGGTTEAFF

D gene: TRBD2
V gene: TRBV19
J gene: TRBJ2-5
clone size: NA
CDR3 DNA: TGTGCCAGTAGTATCGGGGGGGCGTGGGAGACCCAGTACTTC
CDR3 protein: CASSIGGAWETQYF

D gene: NA
V gene: TRBV5-1
J gene: TRBJ2-1
clone size: NA
CDR3 DNA: TGCGCCAGCAGCTTGGGCTTAGCCTACAATGAGCAGTTCTTC
CDR3 protein: CASSLGLAYNEQFF

D gene: TRBD2
V gene: TRBV7-9
J gene: TRBJ2-5
clone size: NA
CDR3 DNA: TGTGCCAGCAGCCCTACACGGACTAGCGGGAGCCAAGAGACCCAGTACTTC
CDR3 protein: CASSPTRTSGSQETQYF

D gene: TRBD1
V gene: TRBV28
J gene: TRBJ1-2
clone size: NA
CDR3 DNA: TGTGCCAGCCCCACCGGCTACAGGGGGAACTATGGCTACACCTTC
CDR3 protein: CASPTGYRGNYGYTF

D gene: TRBD2
V gene: TRBV30
J gene: TRBJ2-7
clone size: NA
CDR3 DNA: TGTGCCTGGAGCTTAGCGGGTGAGGGAGAGCAGTACTTC
CDR3 protein: CAWSLAGEGEQYF

D gene: NA
V gene: TRBV9
J gene: TRBJ2-7
clone size: NA
CDR3 DNA: TGTGCCAGCAGCGTAGCCGCAGGGGAATACGAGCAGTACTTC
CDR3 protein: CASSVAAGEYEQYF

D gene: TRBD1
V gene: TRBV7-8
J gene: TRBJ1-4
clone size: NA
CDR3 DNA: TGTGCCAGCAGCCCACCGGACAGGGGGGGTGAAAAACTGTTTTTT
CDR3 protein: CASSPPDRGGEKLFF

D gene: TRBD1
V gene: TRBV7-9
J gene: TRBJ1-2
clone size: NA
CDR3 DNA: TGTGCCAGCAGCGCCGACAGGGGAGGTGGCTACACCTTC
CDR3 protein: CASSADRGGGYTF

D gene: TRBD1
V gene: TRBV6-6
J gene: TRBJ2-1
clone size: once
CDR3 DNA: TGTGCCAGCAGTCCCGGGACAGGGGTGGGCAATGAGCAGTTCTTC
CDR3 protein: CASSPGTGVGNEQFF

D gene: NA
V gene: TRBV10-3
J gene: TRBJ1-3
clone size: NA
CDR3 DNA: TGTGCCATCAGTGAAGGCCAGGGTGACGGAAACACCATATATTTT
CDR3 protein: CAISEGQGDGNTIYF

D gene: NA
V gene: TRBV27
J gene: TRBJ2-3
clone size: NA
CDR3 DNA: TGTGCCAGCACCACCTGGGGGGGCACAGATACGCAGTATTTT
CDR3 protein: CASTTWGGTDTQYF

D gene: TRBD1
V gene: TRBV5-6
J gene: TRBJ1-6
clone size: NA
CDR3 DNA: TGTGCCAGCAGCCAGTACAGGGGTTTAAGCTCCTATAATTCACCCCTCCACTTT
CDR3 protein: CASSQYRGLSSYNSPLHF

D gene: NA
V gene: TRBV5-1
J gene: TRBJ1-5
clone size: NA
CDR3 DNA: TGCGCCAGCAGCTTGGGAGGGTATCAGCCCCAGCATTTT
CDR3 protein: CASSLGGYQPQHF

D gene: TRBD1
V gene: TRBV7-9
J gene: TRBJ1-2
clone size: few
CDR3 DNA: TGTGCCAGCAGCTTAGCGCGACAGGGCGCACGCTTGGGCTACACCTTC
CDR3 protein: CASSLARQGARLGYTF

D gene: NA
V gene: TRBV19
J gene: TRBJ1-1
clone size: once
CDR3 DNA: TGTGCCAGTAGTAGCTGGGAGACTGAAGCTTTCTTT
CDR3 protein: CASSSWETEAFF

D gene: NA
V gene: TRBV29-1
J gene: TRBJ1-5
clone size: NA
CDR3 DNA: TGCAGCGTTGAATCGGGGGTCAATCAGCCCCAGCATTTT
CDR3 protein: CSVESGVNQPQHF

D gene: NA
V gene: TRBV6-1
J gene: TRBJ1-1
clone size: NA
CDR3 DNA: TGTGCCAGCAGTGGTGACAGGCGGAGAGCTTTCTTT
CDR3 protein: CASSGDRRRAFF

D gene: TRBD1
V gene: TRBV7-8
J gene: TRBJ2-7
clone size: NA
CDR3 DNA: TGTGCCAGCAGTTCTACAGGGGTTTCCGCCTACGAGCAGTACTTC
CDR3 protein: CASSSTGVSAYEQYF

D gene: TRBD2
V gene: TRBV9
J gene: TRBJ2-1
clone size: NA
CDR3 DNA: TGTGCCAGCAGCGCGGGACTAGCGGGAGGGCCGAATGAGCAGTTCTTC
CDR3 protein: CASSAGLAGGPNEQFF

D gene: NA
V gene: TRBV20-1
J gene: TRBJ2-7
clone size: NA
CDR3 DNA: TGCAGTGCTACACGGTACGAGCAGTACTTC
CDR3 protein: CSATRYEQYF

D gene: TRBD1
V gene: TRBV30
J gene: TRBJ2-7
clone size: once
CDR3 DNA: TGTGCCTGGAGTCGGGACAGGGTACCTTCCTACGAGCAGTACTTC
CDR3 protein: CAWSRDRVPSYEQYF

D gene: TRBD1
V gene: TRBV27
J gene: TRBJ1-1
clone size: NA
CDR3 DNA: TGTGCCAGCAGCCGCCGGGACAGGGGGGCTGAAGCTTTCTTT
CDR3 protein: CASSRRDRGAEAFF

D gene: TRBD1
V gene: TRBV5-1
J gene: TRBJ1-1
clone size: NA
CDR3 DNA: TGCGCCAGCAGCTTGGGACGAAGGGACAGAAACACTGAAGCTTTCTTT
CDR3 protein: CASSLGRRDRNTEAFF

D gene: NA
V gene: TRBV2
J gene: TRBJ1-3
clone size: NA
CDR3 DNA: TGTGCCAGCAGTGGACTTGGAAACACCATATATTTT
CDR3 protein: CASSGLGNTIYF